The present TCR beta chain was sequenced within a study of blood T cell repertoires in COVID-19. Generated by immunoSEQ multiplex PCR, the TCRdb table keeps only in-frame clones and is missing some. Altogether just over 650,000 clones are present, around 89% being singletons, with the ten largest covering under 0.3%. The CDR3 sequence is 14 residues long. Deletions cut 7 bases from V and 2 bases from J, with 15 bases between. The germline V gene has CDR1 WSHSY and CDR2 SAAADI. The source material was peripheral blood. The receptor was derived from a woman aged 18-35 years with acute or convalescent COVID-19. The chain is built from TRBV10-2 and TRBJ2-7, with a tentative D call TRBD2 (5 bases). CDR3: CASMREQSPYEQYF. The DNA for the CDR3 is TGCGCCAGCATGAGGGAACAGAGTCCCTACGAGCAGTACTTC.